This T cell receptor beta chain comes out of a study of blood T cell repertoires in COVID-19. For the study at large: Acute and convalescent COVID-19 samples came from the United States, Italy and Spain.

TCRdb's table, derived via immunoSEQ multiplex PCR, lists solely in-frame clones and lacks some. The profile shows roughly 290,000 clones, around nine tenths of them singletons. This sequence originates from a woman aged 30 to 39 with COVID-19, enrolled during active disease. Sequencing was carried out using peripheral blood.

The CDR3, as DNA: TGCGCCAGCAGCCAAGAGTTCAGGGGGACCTCCTACGAGCAGTACTTC. It is translated as CASSQEFRGTSYEQYF. The gene calls are TRBV4-3 and TRBJ2-7, with 7 positions matching TRBD1. Trimming removed 0 bases from V and 0 bases from J; junction bases left unmatched: 5. Germline-derived CDR1 and CDR2 are LGHNA and YSLEER. The CDR3 is 16 residues long.